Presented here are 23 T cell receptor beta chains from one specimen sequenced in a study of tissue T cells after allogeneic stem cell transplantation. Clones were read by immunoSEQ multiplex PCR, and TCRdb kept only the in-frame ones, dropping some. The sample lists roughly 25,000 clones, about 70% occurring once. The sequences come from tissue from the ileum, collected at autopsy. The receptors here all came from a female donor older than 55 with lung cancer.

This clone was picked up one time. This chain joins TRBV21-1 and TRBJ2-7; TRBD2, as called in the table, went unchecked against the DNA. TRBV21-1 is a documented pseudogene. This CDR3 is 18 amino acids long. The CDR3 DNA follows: TGTGCCAGCAGCAAAGCCGGACTAGCGGGGGGGCTGGTTCCCGAGCAGTACTTC. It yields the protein CASSKAGLAGGLVPEQYF.

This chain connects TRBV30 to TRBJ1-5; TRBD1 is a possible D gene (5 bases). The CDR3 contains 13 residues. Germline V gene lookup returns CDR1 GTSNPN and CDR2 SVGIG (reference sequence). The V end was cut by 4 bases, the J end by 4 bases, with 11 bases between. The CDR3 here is CAWTPGPNQPQHF. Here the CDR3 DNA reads TGTGCCTGGACCCCGGGGCCGAATCAGCCCCAGCATTTT.

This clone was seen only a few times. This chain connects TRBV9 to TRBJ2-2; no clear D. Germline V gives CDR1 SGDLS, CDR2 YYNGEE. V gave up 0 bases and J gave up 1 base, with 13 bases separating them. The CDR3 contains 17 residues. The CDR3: CASSVDPLTKNTGELFF. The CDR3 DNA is TGTGCCAGCAGCGTAGACCCATTGACGAAGAACACCGGGGAGCTGTTTTTT.

CDR3 in DNA: TGCAGTGGGACGGGCACTGAAGCTTTCTTT. Protein product: CSGTGTEAFF. V gene TRBV20-1 combines with J gene TRBJ1-1; no clear D. The CDR3 contains 10 residues. CDR1 is DFQATT and CDR2 is SNEGSKA in the germline V gene (reference sequence). The V gene lost 7 bases and the J gene lost 4 bases, with 7 bases spanning the gap.

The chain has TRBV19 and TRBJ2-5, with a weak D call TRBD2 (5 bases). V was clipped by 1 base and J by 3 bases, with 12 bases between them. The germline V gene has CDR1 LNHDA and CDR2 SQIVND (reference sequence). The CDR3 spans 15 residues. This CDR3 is CASSIGDGVKETQYF. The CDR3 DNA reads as TGTGCCAGTAGTATAGGAGACGGGGTAAAAGAGACCCAGTACTTC.

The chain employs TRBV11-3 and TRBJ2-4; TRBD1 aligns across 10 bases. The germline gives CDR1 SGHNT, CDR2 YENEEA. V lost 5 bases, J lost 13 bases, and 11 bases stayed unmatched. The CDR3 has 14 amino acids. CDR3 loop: CASSLVGQGREQYF. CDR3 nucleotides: TGTGCCAGCAGCCTAGTGGGACAGGGGCGTGAGCAGTACTTC.

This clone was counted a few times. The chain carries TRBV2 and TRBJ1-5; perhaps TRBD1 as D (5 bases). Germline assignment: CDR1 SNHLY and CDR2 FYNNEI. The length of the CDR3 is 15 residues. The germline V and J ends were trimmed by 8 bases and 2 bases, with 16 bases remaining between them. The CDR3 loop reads CASRPGRTGNQPQHF. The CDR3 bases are TGTGCCAGCCGTCCAGGGCGGACCGGCAATCAGCCCCAGCATTTT.

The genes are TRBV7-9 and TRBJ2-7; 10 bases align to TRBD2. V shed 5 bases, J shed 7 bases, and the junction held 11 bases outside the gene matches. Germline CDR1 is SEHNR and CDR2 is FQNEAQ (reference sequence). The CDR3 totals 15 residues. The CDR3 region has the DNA TGTGCCAGCAGCCGGATCTCGGGGACTAGCGAAGAGCAGTACTTC. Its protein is CASSRISGTSEEQYF.

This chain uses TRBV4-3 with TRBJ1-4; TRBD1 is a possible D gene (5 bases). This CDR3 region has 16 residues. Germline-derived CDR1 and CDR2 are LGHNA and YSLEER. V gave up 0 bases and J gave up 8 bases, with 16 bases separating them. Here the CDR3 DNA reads TGCGCCAGCAGCCAAGAATCCGCCCGAGGGGTGGAAAAACTGTTTTTT. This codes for CASSQESARGVEKLFF.

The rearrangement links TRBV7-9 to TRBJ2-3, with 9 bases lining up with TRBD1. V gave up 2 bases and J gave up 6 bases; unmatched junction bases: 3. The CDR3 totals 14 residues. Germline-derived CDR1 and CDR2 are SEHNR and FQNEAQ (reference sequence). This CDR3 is CASSLTGGADTQYF. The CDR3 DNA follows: TGTGCCAGCAGCTTAACAGGGGGCGCGGATACGCAGTATTTT.

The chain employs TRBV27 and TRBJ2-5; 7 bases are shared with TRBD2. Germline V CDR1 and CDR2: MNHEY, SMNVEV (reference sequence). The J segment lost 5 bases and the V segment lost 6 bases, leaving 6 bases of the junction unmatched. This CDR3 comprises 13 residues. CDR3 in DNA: TGTGCCAGCAGATTGGCCGGGGGGGAGACCCAGTACTTC. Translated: CASRLAGGETQYF.

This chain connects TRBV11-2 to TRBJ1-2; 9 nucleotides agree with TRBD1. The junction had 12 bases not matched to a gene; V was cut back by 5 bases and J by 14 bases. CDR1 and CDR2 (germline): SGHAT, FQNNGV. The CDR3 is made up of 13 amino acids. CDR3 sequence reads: CASSTDRGRAGTF. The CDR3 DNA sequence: TGTGCCAGCAGCACGGACAGGGGACGTGCAGGGACCTTC.

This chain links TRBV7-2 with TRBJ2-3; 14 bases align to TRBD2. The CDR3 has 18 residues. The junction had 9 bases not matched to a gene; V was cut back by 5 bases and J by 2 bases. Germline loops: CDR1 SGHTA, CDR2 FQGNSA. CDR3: CASSTPGLAGDLTDTQYF. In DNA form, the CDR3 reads TGTGCCAGCAGCACGCCGGGACTAGCGGGGGACCTCACAGATACGCAGTATTTT.

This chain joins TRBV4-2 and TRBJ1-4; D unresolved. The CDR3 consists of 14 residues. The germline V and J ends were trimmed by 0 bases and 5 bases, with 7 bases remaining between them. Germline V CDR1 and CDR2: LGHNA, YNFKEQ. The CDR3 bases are TGTGCCAGCAGCCAAGACTACGGGAATGAAAAACTGTTTTTT. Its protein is CASSQDYGNEKLFF.

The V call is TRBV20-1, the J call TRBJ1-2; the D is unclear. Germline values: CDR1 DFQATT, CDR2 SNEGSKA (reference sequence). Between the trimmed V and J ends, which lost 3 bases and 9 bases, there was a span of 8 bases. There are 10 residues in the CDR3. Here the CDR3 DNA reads TGCAGTGCTAGGTCCACCAGCTACACCTTC. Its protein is CSARSTSYTF.

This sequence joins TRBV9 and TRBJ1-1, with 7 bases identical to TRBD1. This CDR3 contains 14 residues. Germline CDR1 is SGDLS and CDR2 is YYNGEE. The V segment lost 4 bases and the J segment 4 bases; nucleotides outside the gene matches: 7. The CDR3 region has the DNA TGTGCCAGCAGCCCACGACAGGGTGTCACTGAAGCTTTCTTT. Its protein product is CASSPRQGVTEAFF.

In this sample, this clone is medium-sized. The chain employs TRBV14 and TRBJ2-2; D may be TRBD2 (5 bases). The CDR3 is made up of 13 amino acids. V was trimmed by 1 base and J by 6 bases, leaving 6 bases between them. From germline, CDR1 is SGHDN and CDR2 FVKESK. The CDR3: CASSQGAAGELFF. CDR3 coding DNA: TGTGCCAGCAGCCAAGGAGCGGCCGGGGAGCTGTTTTTT.

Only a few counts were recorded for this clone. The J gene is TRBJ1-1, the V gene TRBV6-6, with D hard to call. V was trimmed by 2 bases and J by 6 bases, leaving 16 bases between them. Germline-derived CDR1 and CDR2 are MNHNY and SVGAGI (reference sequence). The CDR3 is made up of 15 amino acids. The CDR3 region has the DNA TGTGCCAGCAGTTACCGGACGCCGGTCGGGCCTGAAGCTTTCTTT. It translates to CASSYRTPVGPEAFF.

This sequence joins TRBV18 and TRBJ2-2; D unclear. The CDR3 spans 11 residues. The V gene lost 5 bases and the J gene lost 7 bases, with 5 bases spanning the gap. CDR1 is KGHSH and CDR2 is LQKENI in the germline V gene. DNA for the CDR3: TGTGCCAGCTCAAAGGTCGGGGAGCTGTTTTTT. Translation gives CASSKVGELFF.

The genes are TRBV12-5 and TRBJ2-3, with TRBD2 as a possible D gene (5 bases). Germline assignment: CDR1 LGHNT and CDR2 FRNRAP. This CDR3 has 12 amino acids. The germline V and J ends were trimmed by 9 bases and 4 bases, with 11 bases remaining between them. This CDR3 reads CASAGGPDTQYF. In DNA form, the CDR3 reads TGTGCTAGCGCAGGCGGGCCAGATACGCAGTATTTT.

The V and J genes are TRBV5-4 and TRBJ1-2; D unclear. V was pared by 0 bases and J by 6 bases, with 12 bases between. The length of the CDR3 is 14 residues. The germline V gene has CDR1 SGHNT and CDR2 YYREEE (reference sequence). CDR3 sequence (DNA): TGTGCCAGCAGCTTGGATGGGGATTTGGATGGCTACACCTTC. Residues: CASSLDGDLDGYTF.

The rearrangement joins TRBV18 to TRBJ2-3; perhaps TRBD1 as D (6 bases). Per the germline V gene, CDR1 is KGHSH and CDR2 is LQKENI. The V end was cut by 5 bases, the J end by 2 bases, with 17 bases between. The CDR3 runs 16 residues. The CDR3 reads CASSSNRALYTDTQYF. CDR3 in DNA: TGTGCCAGCTCATCCAACAGGGCCCTTTACACAGATACGCAGTATTTT. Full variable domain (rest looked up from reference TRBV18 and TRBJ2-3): NAGVMQNPRHLVRRRGQEARLRCSPMKGHSHVYWYRQLPEEGLKFMVYLQKENIIDESGMPKERFSAEFPKEGPSILRIQQVVRGDSAAYFCASSSNRALYTDTQYFGPGTRLTVL.

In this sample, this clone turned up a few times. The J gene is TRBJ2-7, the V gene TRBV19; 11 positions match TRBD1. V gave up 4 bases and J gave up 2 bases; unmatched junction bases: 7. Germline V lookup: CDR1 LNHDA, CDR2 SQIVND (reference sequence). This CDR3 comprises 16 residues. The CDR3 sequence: CASSKNPGQGAYEQYF. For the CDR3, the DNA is TGTGCCAGTAGTAAGAACCCGGGACAGGGGGCCTACGAGCAGTACTTC.